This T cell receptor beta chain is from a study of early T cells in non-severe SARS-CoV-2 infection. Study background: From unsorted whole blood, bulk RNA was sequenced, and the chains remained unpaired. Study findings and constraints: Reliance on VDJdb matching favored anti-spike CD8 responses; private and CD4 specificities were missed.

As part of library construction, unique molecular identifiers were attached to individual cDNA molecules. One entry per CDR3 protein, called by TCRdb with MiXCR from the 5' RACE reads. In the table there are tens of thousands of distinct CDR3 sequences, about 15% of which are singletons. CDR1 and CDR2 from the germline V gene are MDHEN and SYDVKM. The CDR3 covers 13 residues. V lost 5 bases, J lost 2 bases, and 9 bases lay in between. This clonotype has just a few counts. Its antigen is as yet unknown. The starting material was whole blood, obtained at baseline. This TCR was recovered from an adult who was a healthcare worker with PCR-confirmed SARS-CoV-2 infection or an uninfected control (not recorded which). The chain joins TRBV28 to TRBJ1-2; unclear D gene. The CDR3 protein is CASSVDANYGYTF. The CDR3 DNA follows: TGTGCCAGCAGTGTCGACGCAAACTATGGCTACACCTTC.